The TCR beta chain described here comes from a study of cytomegalovirus exposure and HLA in healthy donors. PCR primers comprised 60 Vbeta and 13 Jbeta primers. Assay: immunoSEQ multiplex PCR; the TCRdb copy retains only in-frame clones and omits some. The table includes around 230,000 clones, about three quarters detected once. Trimming removed 2 bases from V and 8 bases from J, with 12 bases in between. There are 13 residues in the CDR3. Germline loops: CDR1 SEHNR, CDR2 FQNEAQ (reference sequence). The chain couples TRBV7-9 to TRBJ1-2; D unclear. Sequencing was carried out using PBMCs. The receptor was derived from a male donor in good health and CMV-seronegative. CDR3 DNA sequence: TGTGCCAGCAGCTTACCCCCTCTCCTAGGCTACACCTTC. This gives the protein CASSLPPLLGYTF.